This T cell receptor (beta chain) was identified in a study of technical replicates of blood from a handful of donors. TCRdb's table, derived via immunoSEQ multiplex PCR, lists solely in-frame clones and lacks some. Here the sample spans some 98,000 clones, more than 90% being singletons. CDR1 is MNHEY and CDR2 is SMNVEV in the germline V gene (reference sequence). CDR3 length equals 16 residues. The V end lost 4 bases, the J end lost 3 bases, and 18 bases lay between the germline ends. The TCR sequence derives from a human donor in good health. J is TRBJ1-1 and V is TRBV27; no firm D call. The material sequenced was T cells isolated from PBMCs. The CDR3 reads CASSSPGIPGYTEAFF. The CDR3 nucleotides are TGTGCCAGCAGTTCCCCCGGGATACCGGGGTACACTGAAGCTTTCTTT.